This TCR beta chain was recorded in a study of T cell responses to AZD1222 COVID-19 vaccine. On the study more broadly: Second doses that came at about 4 or about 12 weeks were put together.

Using immunoSEQ multiplex PCR, the repertoire was profiled, and TCRdb retains in-frame clones only, with some absent. The data show around 140,000 clones, about 94% seen once. Points from the study as a whole: Spike-wide coverage was observed for vaccine-associated CD4 TCRs, with dominant responses at 160-218 and 743-854. Spike-specific TCR breadth and depth grew following two AZD1222 doses.

With respect to this clone: Its antigen is undetermined.

The V gene's germline CDR1 is LGHDT and CDR2 YNNKEL (reference sequence). After removal of 3 bases from V and 8 bases from J, the junction contained 13 bases not matched to a gene. The CDR3 is made up of 16 amino acids. The chain employs TRBV3-1 (or the pseudogene TRBV3-2) and TRBJ1-2, with TRBD1 matching over 9 bases. The receptor comes from an adult in good health. The input for sequencing was peripheral blood, taken on day 0 of AZD1222 vaccination. DNA of the CDR3: TGTGCCAGCAGCCAGGGGACAGGGTTATCTGTAGGCGGCTACACCTTC. Amino acids: CASSQGTGLSVGGYTF.